This TCR beta chain was identified during a study of shared clonotypes between healthy human individuals (dated by TCRdb to the early 2020s). In terms of the full investigation: The cohort comprised a couple of women and three men aged 18 to 49 years. For each donor, three plates each were used for CD4 naive and CD4 memory, two plates were used for CD8 naive, and one plate was used for CD8 memory. To estimate repertoire size and how much clonotype sharing occurs between individuals, the study deeply sequenced the blood TCR repertoires of roughly 5 healthy adults. To increase sequencing depth and limit assay-specific biases, TCR repertoire library preparation and sequencing were carried out by different laboratories using diverse techniques. Between about 0.85 and 10 billion PBMCs per donor were obtained by leukapheresis.

In the case of this clone: Its recognized antigen is unknown. No qualities accompany the bases; no much larger clone lies one base away.

The donors were healthy, HIV-negative adults with no recently reported acute infections or vaccinations. Only Caucasian adults living in Nashville, Tennessee, USA were represented among the donors. CD4+ T cells were enriched by magnetic negative selection; naive cells were then positively selected on CD45RA, and the negative fraction formed the memory subset. Blood was obtained by leukapheresis, after which PBMCs were separated by Ficoll-Histopaque density gradient centrifugation and cryopreserved in liquid nitrogen vapor phase. Purity and quantity of every magnetically sorted T cell population were checked by analytical flow cytometry. Each sorted fraction had its genomic DNA isolated and then quantified by UV absorbance on a Nanodrop 2000c. Using the deep immunoSEQ assay, multiplex PCR amplified TCR CDR3 regions from genomic DNA. Extracted genomic DNA from each cell subset was distributed evenly across all wells of several immunoSEQ 96-well plates, and each plate was treated as a replicate. For sorted subsets, about 220 ng of genomic DNA, equivalent to 25,000 to 30,000 T cell genomes, went into each replicate PCR. The purified libraries were quantified using a Qubit 3.0 fluorometer, sized with a Bioanalyzer 2100, and then quantified again using the KAPA Library Quantification kit. Every immunoSEQ 96-well plate was sequenced on a dedicated single-read 150-cycle Illumina NextSeq 550 flow cell. On the study's bioinformatics: Because the immunoSEQ output held only junctional sequences and lacked quality scores, the filtering could not match the filtering applied to full-length reads. Sequences were annotated with PyIR, a Python wrapper for IgBLAST v1.9, using IMGT germline references to assign V/J genes and CDR3. Any read was removed if the V/J assignment was weak (E-value above 1e-6), the CDR3 was missing, or the read contained stop codons, out-of-frame junctions, or ambiguous translated residues. V3J clonotypes were defined as sequences sharing an identical inferred V gene, J gene, and CDR3 amino acid sequence. The percentage overlap between two repertoires was calculated by dividing the number of shared unique clonotypes by the size of the smaller repertoire. Richness of each repertoire was evaluated using RTK rarefaction, the Chao1 estimator, and Recon v2.1 estimates of unobserved clonotypes. OLGA was used to compute generation probabilities for all TCRbeta clonotypes that the gDNA method yielded from a few donors. This is the immuneACCESS table as TCRdb keeps it, with only in-frame sequences that have V and J called. A part of the clones is gone; compared with another copy, unresolved V genes explain less than half, and the rest is unexplained. The DNA was the basis for D and trimming; V, J and clone size are from that table. Here the sample has over a million clones; roughly 96% occur a single time. Approximately 1.2% of the sample is taken by the ten largest.

The study at large found these results: Sharing across several donors was observed for about 5% of naive CD4, 3% to 3.5% of naive CD8, 2% to 2.5% of memory CD4, and roughly 0.4% of memory CD8 clonotypes. The genetic and exposure-history diversity represented was limited by the small number of donors. Naive subsets generally had larger estimated clonotype richness than memory subsets. Sampling was limited to blood, and TCR repertoires in tissue likely differ from TCR repertoires in blood. Pairwise subsampling led to the expectation that sequencing depth would affect the degree of clonotype sharing among donors. Compared with non-shared clonotypes, the clonotypes found in all four sorted-subset donors had higher generation probabilities. Even with the large sequencing depth, rarefaction of the sorted-subset datasets indicated that sequencing was incomplete.

Sequenced: naive CD4+ T cells sorted from blood. The cell subset or site label, read with the paper, signifies: CD45RA+ positively selected. This TCR was recovered from a man aged 25-40 years in good health.

The DNA sequence is given as TGTGCCAGCAGCGTCCGGACGGACTCCCTTGGGGTTTTAAGCAATCAGCCCCAGCATTTT. Its coded protein is CASSVRTDSLGVLSNQPQHF. The chain is encoded by TRBV21-1 joined to TRBJ1-5. TRBV21-1 corresponds to a pseudogene. The CDR3 holds 20 amino acids from the cysteine to the phenylalanine. Only the CDR3 DNA is retained, 60 bases long and in frame from the first base.